These 10 T cell receptor beta chains were all obtained from the same sample, sequenced in a study of CD8+ T cells in alopecia areata. Extracted RNA was reverse transcribed into cDNA, the sequencing template. The repertoire was sequenced with immunoSEQ multiplex PCR; TCRdb's copy has only in-frame clones and lacks some. The top ten hold 20% to 25% of the sample, which has 110,000 or so clones, almost 60% seen once. The sequenced sample was CD8+ T cells sorted from blood. These receptors originate from a human donor in good health.

The CDR3 DNA reads TGCAGCGTCGAGGAGGGCCTAGCGGGGGAGGGCCAAGAGACCCAGTACTTC. It is translated as CSVEEGLAGEGQETQYF. V and J are TRBV29-1 and TRBJ2-5, with 10 bases that match TRBD2. The CDR3 contains 17 residues. Trimming removed 6 bases from V and 1 base from J; junction bases left unmatched: 14. Germline CDR1 SQVTM, CDR2 ANQGSEA.

The chain recombines TRBV28 with TRBJ2-3; no firm D call. Germline CDR1 is MDHEN and CDR2 is SYDVKM. This CDR3 is 13 amino acids long. The V and J ends lost 5 bases and 4 bases respectively, with 10 bases between them. The CDR3 DNA is TGTGCCAGCAGTGACACCCATGCAGATACGCAGTATTTT. Translation: CASSDTHADTQYF.

The chain employs TRBV5-6 and TRBJ1-1, with unresolved D. Trimming cost V 5 bases and J 0 bases, with 8 bases left between them. Germline loops: CDR1 SGHDT, CDR2 YYEEEE. The CDR3 totals 13 residues. CDR3 amino acids: CASSPGLNTEAFF. The DNA of the CDR3 is TGTGCCAGCAGTCCCGGACTGAACACTGAAGCTTTCTTT.

The chain joins TRBV7-8 to TRBJ2-1; the D gene is possibly TRBD2 (5 bases). Trimming took off 5 bases at V and 0 bases at J, with 14 bases between the two ends. This CDR3 spans 16 amino acids. CDR1 and CDR2 from the germline V gene are SGHVS and FQNEAQ. The CDR3 coding sequence is TGTGCCAGCAGCCCACGGGGAGAGAGCTCCTACAATGAGCAGTTCTTC. Amino acids: CASSPRGESSYNEQFF.

The J gene is TRBJ2-3, the V gene TRBV5-4; D perhaps matches TRBD2 (6 bases). The CDR3 covers 15 residues. Looked up from germline, CDR1 is SGHNT and CDR2 is YYREEE (reference sequence). The germline V and J ends were trimmed by 2 bases and 7 bases, with 17 bases remaining between them. CDR3 DNA: TGTGCCAGCAGCTTCATGGGACTCACTGTCAATACGCAGTATTTT. Protein: CASSFMGLTVNTQYF. The full variable domain, completed using reference TRBV5-4 and TRBJ2-3, is ETGVTQSPTHLIKTRGQQVTLRCSSQSGHNTVSWYQQALGQGPQFIFQYYREEENGRGNFPPRFSGLQFPNYSSELNVNALELDDSALYLCASSFMGLTVNTQYFGPGTRLTVL.

J is TRBJ1-1 and V is TRBV6-1; D is possibly TRBD1 (6 bases). V shed 3 bases and J shed 1 base, with 18 bases lying between them. Germline assignment: CDR1 MNHNS and CDR2 SASEGT. This CDR3 spans 17 amino acids. As DNA, the CDR3 is TGTGCCAGCAGTGAGATATTTGGGGGCTTAGGGAACACTGAAGCTTTCTTT. Amino acid sequence: CASSEIFGGLGNTEAFF.

This clone was seen a handful of times. This rearrangement joins TRBV10-3 to TRBJ2-1; D may match TRBD1 or TRBD2 (5 bases each). Looked up from germline, CDR1 is ENHRY and CDR2 is SYGVKD. Trimming stripped 6 bases from V and 5 bases from J, with 11 bases between. The CDR3 extends over 13 amino acids. This CDR3 is CAIRTGTHNEQFF. CDR3 DNA: TGTGCCATCAGGACCGGGACCCACAATGAGCAGTTCTTC.

This sequence joins TRBV5-4 and TRBJ1-2, with D possibly matching TRBD1 (5 bases). The CDR3 has 15 amino acids. V lost 1 base and J 6 bases, leaving 16 bases between the germline ends. Germline lookup yields CDR1 SGHNT and CDR2 YYREEE (reference sequence). CDR3 region: CASSLTGSLGDGYTF. The CDR3 DNA reads TGTGCCAGCAGCTTGACGGGATCACTGGGGGATGGCTACACCTTC.

This clone has a handful of counts. The genes are TRBV6-1 and TRBJ2-1; D not certain. CDR3 size: 13 residues. Germline CDR1 reads MNHNS; CDR2 reads SASEGT. The germline V and J ends were trimmed by 7 bases and 3 bases, with 10 bases remaining between them. CDR3 nucleotide sequence: TGTGCCAGCAAGACCCTGGACTACAATGAGCAGTTCTTC. This sequence encodes CASKTLDYNEQFF.

The CDR3 DNA is TGTGCCAGTAGTACCGACATTCTCTCCTATGGCTACACCTTC. Amino acid sequence: CASSTDILSYGYTF. This chain joins TRBV19 and TRBJ1-2; no reliable D call. The CDR3 covers 14 residues. Trimming stripped 4 bases from V and 4 bases from J, with 13 bases between. Germline V gene lookup returns CDR1 LNHDA and CDR2 SQIVND (reference sequence).